This T cell receptor beta chain derives from a study of blood T cell repertoires in COVID-19. For the study at large: Sites across the United States, Italy and Spain contributed samples from acute and convalescent COVID-19. T cells, B-cell-depleted T cells, or PBMCs provided the cDNA or gDNA that served as material.

Germline V gene data show CDR1 as SNHLY and CDR2 as FYNNEI. The CDR3 loop spans 14 amino acids. Trimming cost V 6 bases and J 4 bases, with 15 bases left between them. How the authors handled the data: For nucleated cells, counts were estimated from reference gene primer amplification. TCRdb keeps only in-frame clones here, not all; method: immunoSEQ multiplex PCR. The DNA was the basis for D and trimming; V, J and clone size are from that table. This table has approximately 35,000 clones, 80% to 90% appearing once. Sequenced input: peripheral blood. The J gene is TRBJ1-2, the V gene TRBV2, with TRBD1 as a possible D gene (6 bases). This receptor was identified in a human donor in a cohort sampled during active COVID-19. CDR3 protein: CASRPGVEVYGYTF. CDR3 sequence (DNA): TGTGCCAGCAGGCCAGGGGTAGAAGTCTATGGCTACACCTTC.